This TCR beta chain came from a study of cytomegalovirus exposure and HLA in healthy donors. Regarding the study as a whole: In a later analysis, V- and J-gene trimming of beta chains associated with a DCLRE1C missense variant, replicated independently.

V was trimmed by 1 base and J by 3 bases, leaving 7 bases between them. CDR3 length equals 13 residues. Germline CDR1 MGHRA, CDR2 YSYEKL. The study ran its PCR with 60 Vbeta and 13 Jbeta primers. The table came from immunoSEQ multiplex PCR; TCRdb's copy has only in-frame clones and leaves some out. Among 120,000 or so clones listed, roughly a tenth were seen once. About this clone: Its target is not known.

V is TRBV4-1 and J is TRBJ2-7; D not resolved. Input material: PBMCs. The origin of this receptor is a woman between 18 and 30 years old in good health and CMV-seropositive. CDR3 in amino acids: CASSQVGDYEQYF. CDR3 coding DNA: TGCGCCAGCAGCCAAGTGGGCGACTACGAGCAGTACTTC.